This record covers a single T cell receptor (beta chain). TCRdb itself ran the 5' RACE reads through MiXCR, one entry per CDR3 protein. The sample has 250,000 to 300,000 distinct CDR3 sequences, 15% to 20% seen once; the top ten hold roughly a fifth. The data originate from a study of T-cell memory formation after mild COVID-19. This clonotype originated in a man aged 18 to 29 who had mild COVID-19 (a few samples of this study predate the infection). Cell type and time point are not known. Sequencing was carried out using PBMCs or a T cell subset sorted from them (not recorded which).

The CDR3 is CSVGGGLLAKNIQYF. Written as DNA, the CDR3 is TGCAGCGTCGGGGGGGGGCTTCTAGCCAAAAACATTCAGTACTTC. The rearrangement uses TRBV29-1 and TRBJ2-4; 8 bases are a match to TRBD2. The V gene's germline CDR1 is SQVTM and CDR2 ANQGSEA. This CDR3 region has 15 residues. Germline trimming cut 6 bases from V and 0 bases from J; bases unmatched to any gene: 7.